A selection of T cell receptor beta chains follows, all from one sample in a study of lymphopenia after photon versus proton radiotherapy. Profiling relied on immunoSEQ multiplex PCR, and the TCRdb table lists in-frame clones only, not all of them. The profile covers tens of thousands of clones, with approximately 82% appearing a single time and 25% to 30% taken by the ten largest. Source: peripheral blood, taken from a patient treated with photon-based radiotherapy. Receptor source: a middle-aged man with gastric cancer. Each CDR3 is given with its conserved first and last residue. D genes are given only for firm matches. Expanded clones get a size class; other rows say once, few or many, or leave the size out.

v_call	clone_size	j_call	d_call	cdr3_nt	cdr3_aa
TRBV2	NA	TRBJ2-6	NA	TGTGCCAGCAGGCCGGGACGGTCGCTCTCTGGGGCCAACGTCCTGACTTTC	CASRPGRSLSGANVLTF
TRBV20-1	once	TRBJ2-7	NA	TGCAGTGCTAGGGAGGACTACGAGCAGTACTTC	CSAREDYEQYF
TRBV6-4	NA	TRBJ2-1	NA	TGTGCCAGCAAACCGGGACTCGGTGGGAATGAGCAGTTCTTC	CASKPGLGGNEQFF
TRBV13	NA	TRBJ1-1	NA	TGTGCCAGCAGCTACCACCGGACAGAGCAAGCTTTCTTT	CASSYHRTEQAFF
TRBV5-1	NA	TRBJ2-2	TRBD1	TGCGCCAGCAGCTTAGGACAGGGGGCCGTCGGGGAGCTGTTTTTT	CASSLGQGAVGELFF
TRBV7-2	NA	TRBJ1-1	NA	TGTGCCAGCAGCAAGCAACGGACAGACATCCCCACTGAAGCTTTCTTT	CASSKQRTDIPTEAFF
TRBV5-5	NA	TRBJ1-2	NA	TGTGCCAGCAACGATGTAAGGGGGGACTATGGCTACACCTTC	CASNDVRGDYGYTF
TRBV5-1	NA	TRBJ1-6	NA	TGCGCCAGCAGCTTAATGGAGTTACAACCCCTCCACTTT	CASSLMELQPLHF
TRBV4-1	NA	TRBJ2-5	NA	TGCGCCAGCAGCCAAGACAGGGTCAGGTACTTC	CASSQDRVRYF
TRBV19	NA	TRBJ2-4	TRBD2	TGTGCCAGTAGTATAGGGCGAACCGGGACTAGCGTGTACTTC	CASSIGRTGTSVYF
TRBV28	NA	TRBJ2-1	NA	TGTGCCAGCAGTTCTTACTTCGCGGGGTCCTACAATGAGCAGTTCTTC	CASSSYFAGSYNEQFF
TRBV30	NA	TRBJ2-3	NA	TGTGCCTGGAGTTCGGACAGCCCCACAGATACGCAGTATTTT	CAWSSDSPTDTQYF
TRBV28	NA	TRBJ2-1	TRBD1	TGTGCCAGCAGTTTGACAGGGGCGGGCTACAATGAGCAGTTCTTC	CASSLTGAGYNEQFF
TRBV6-6	NA	TRBJ2-3	TRBD2	TGTGCCAGCAGTTACTCTAGACTAGCGGAAACAGATACGCAGTATTTT	CASSYSRLAETDTQYF
TRBV29-1	NA	TRBJ2-4	TRBD1	TGCAGCGTCCTGAGGGACAGTACTATTCAGTACTTC	CSVLRDSTIQYF